This TCR beta chain was documented in a study of follicular helper T cells after annual influenza vaccination (dated 2017 in TCRdb). At the level of the whole study: Blood was drawn on days 0, 7 and 28 after each seasonal influenza vaccination. To look at recall of cTfh clones, some subjects were tracked through successive annual vaccinations covering the 2013-2014, 2014-2015 and 2015-2016 seasons. One week after vaccination, a second recruited cohort of eleven to twelve subjects (Table S1) displayed a similar ICOS+CD38+ cTfh response. Multi-year samples were obtained from 6 or 7 subjects, with two vaccination seasons covered for a few subjects and three seasons covered for two subjects. The 2015 samples were processed right after collection, while the 2013-2014 samples were cryopreserved.

What the work shows at the level of the full study, not this receptor alone: Successive annual vaccinations recalled a recurring oligoclonal ICOS+CD38+ cTfh response that included tetramer and AIM influenza-specific clonotypes. ICOS+CD38+ cTfh clonality correlated with the frequency of that population, and its change correlated with the change in circulating plasmablast frequency. Only about 9-22% of analyzed cells yielded productive TCRB sequences, so sampling of rare clonotypes was not possible. In the assessment of influenza clone enrichment, the possibility that the much larger non-cTfh compartments were undersampled could not be ruled out. Day 7 ICOS+CD38+ clones were most often found later in ICOS-CD38- cTfh, suggesting that subset may serve as a memory reservoir.

Between the V and J ends, shortened by 1 base and 5 bases respectively, the junction contains 14 bases. The CDR3 goes from the cysteine to the phenylalanine over 15 residues. This entry keeps only the CDR3 DNA: 45 bases, framed from base 1. The germline V gene (reference sequence) supplies CDR1 GTSNPN and CDR2 SVGIG. This specimen's time point label, interpreted: 2014-2015 season, pre-vaccination. TCRB sequencing was used to follow sorted CD4 subsets from the blood of adults before and after they were given the seasonal inactivated influenza vaccine (Fluvarix). To be eligible, subjects had to live in the community and must not have received influenza vaccine in the previous 6 months. Reasons for exclusion included contraindications to influenza vaccine, substance abuse, HIV/AIDS, active malignancy, immunomodulatory medication, and active illness such as respiratory infection. At each time point, about 35 to 110 mL of blood was collected. PBMC were isolated using Ficoll-Paque PLUS or SepMate separation. As a comparison non-Tfh subset, CXCR5- memory CD4 T cells were sorted. Before DNA was extracted, the cell subsets were sorted from PBMC using a BD FACS Aria.

Concerning this clone: Its target antigen remains unknown. Within one base of it there is no much larger clone, and no base qualities were kept.

The receptor library was made with the immunoSEQ multiplex PCR assay. Adaptive Biotechnologies handled the TCRB amplification, library preparation, sequencing and preliminary bioinformatics at Survey level resolution. Under the source paper's analysis protocol: Clonality was calculated in R as 1 minus normalized Shannon entropy, and the Gini index was calculated with the R package ineq. Overlap score was defined as the summed counts of shared sequences divided by the total counts of all sequences in both compared samples. Significance of shared clonotypes was assessed by Fisher's exact test, with a theoretical repertoire of 10^7 TCRB sequences assumed. The clones in this table, taken by TCRdb from immuneACCESS, are in-frame only. Not every clone is retained; where verified, under half of the shortfall comes from an unresolved V gene, and the cause of the rest is unknown. The V and J calls and the clone size are those of that table, but D and trimming were determined from the DNA. A total of about 13,000 clones appear in this sample, roughly 86% of them only once. The top ten constitute approximately 0.25% of the sample.

The rearranged segments are TRBV30 and TRBJ1-4; the D gene cannot be resolved reliably. The TCR originated in an adult who received the influenza vaccine. Sequences were derived from CXCR5- memory CD4+ T cells sorted from blood, sampled on the day of influenza vaccination. The cell subset or site label, as the study defines it: CXCR5- memory CD4 T cells. The bases are TGTGCCTGGAGTGCGTACACGAACTGGAATGAAAAACTGTTTTTT. It specifies CAWSAYTNWNEKLFF.